The 8 T cell receptor beta chains reported below all come from one sample, sequenced in a study of T cell repertoires in ileal Crohn's disease. Only in-frame clones appear in the TCRdb table, and some are missing; sequencing was by immunoSEQ multiplex PCR. The repertoire holds nearly 11,000 clones, with about four fifths as singletons. Stated time point: neoterminal ileum biopsy at postoperative endoscopy, about 6 months after surgery. Specimen: ileal tissue. The receptors here all came from an adult with Crohn's disease.

The rearrangement joins TRBV27 to TRBJ2-2; 11 nucleotides match TRBD1. The CDR3 is 15 residues long. V trimming: 1 base; J trimming: 6 bases; junction bases outside the gene matches: 1. From germline, CDR1 is MNHEY and CDR2 SMNVEV (reference sequence). Here the CDR3 DNA reads TGTGCCAGCAGTTTATGGGGACAGGGGGCCGGGGAGCTGTTTTTT. Amino acids: CASSLWGQGAGELFF.

This clone occurred a few times. At the DNA level, this CDR3 is encoded by other sequences in the same sample as well. This chain joins TRBV11-2 and TRBJ1-2, with 8 bases fitting TRBD1. The ends lost 1 base at V and 4 bases at J; junction bases unmatched: 2. The CDR3 extends over 14 amino acids. Germline-derived CDR1 and CDR2 are SGHAT and FQNNGV. The CDR3 is CASSLVQGAYGYTF. In DNA form, the CDR3 reads TGTGCCAGCAGCTTAGTTCAGGGGGCCTATGGCTACACCTTC.

The gene calls are TRBV27 and TRBJ1-1; D uncertain. CDR1 is MNHEY, CDR2 SMNVEV, per germline (reference sequence). Trimming cost V 5 bases and J 0 bases, with 13 bases left between them. The length of the CDR3 is 15 residues. For the CDR3, the DNA is TGTGCCAGCAGTACCTGGGCCGCCCTGAACACTGAAGCTTTCTTT. Residues: CASSTWAALNTEAFF.

This sequence joins TRBV9 and TRBJ2-7, with 11 bases aligning to TRBD2. This CDR3 spans 16 amino acids. V dropped 0 bases and J dropped 3; count of bases not matched to a gene: 5. Germline V lookup: CDR1 SGDLS, CDR2 YYNGEE. The CDR3 region is CASSVGSSGGVYEQYF. For the CDR3, the DNA is TGTGCCAGCAGCGTAGGCAGTAGCGGGGGGGTCTACGAGCAGTACTTC. Full variable domain (outside the CDR3, taken from reference TRBV9 and TRBJ2-7): DSGVTQTPKHLITATGQRVTLRCSPRSGDLSVYWYQQSLDQGLQFLIQYYNGEERAKGNILERFSAQQFPDLHSELNLSSLELGDSALYFCASSVGSSGGVYEQYFGPGTRLTVT.

The genes are TRBV2 and TRBJ1-1; a weak D match, TRBD1 (6 bases). Germline values: CDR1 SNHLY, CDR2 FYNNEI. This CDR3 has 16 amino acids. Deletions cut 5 bases from V and 1 base from J, with 17 bases between. The CDR3, as DNA: TGTGCCAGCAGTCGTGGACAGACATTTGGGAACACTGAAGCTTTCTTT. It specifies CASSRGQTFGNTEAFF. Full variable domain (outside the CDR3, taken from reference TRBV2 and TRBJ1-1): EPEVTQTPSHQVTQMGQEVILRCVPISNHLYFYWYRQILGQKVEFLVSFYNNEISEKSEIFDDQFSVERPDGSNFTLKIRSTKLEDSAMYFCASSRGQTFGNTEAFFGQGTRLTVV.

As regards this clone: The sample has other DNA sequences that encode this CDR3 too. The gene calls are TRBV5-1 and TRBJ1-1, with a weak D call TRBD1 (6 bases). V lost 4 bases and J lost 1, with 11 bases in between. Germline lookup yields CDR1 SGHRS and CDR2 YFSETQ. The CDR3 consists of 14 residues. Written as DNA, the CDR3 is TGCGCCAGCAGCCCGAGGGGACAGAACACTGAAGCTTTCTTT. It specifies CASSPRGQNTEAFF.

The genes are TRBV7-9 and TRBJ1-6, with D maybe TRBD1 (5 bases). Trimming left V 4 bases short and J 6 bases short, with 13 bases between. CDR3 size: 15 residues. Germline V gives CDR1 SEHNR, CDR2 FQNEAQ (reference sequence). Written as DNA, the CDR3 is TGTGCCAGCAGCTGGGGGGGTGGACTTAATTCACCCCTCCACTTT. Residues: CASSWGGGLNSPLHF.

This rearrangement joins TRBV18 to TRBJ2-3; the D gene is possibly TRBD2 (5 bases). Germline-derived CDR1 and CDR2 are KGHSH and LQKENI. The CDR3 consists of 15 residues. Between the trimmed V and J ends, which lost 3 bases and 3 bases, there was a span of 13 bases. The CDR3 reads CASSPMLGDTDTQYF. The CDR3 DNA is TGTGCCAGCTCACCCATGTTGGGAGATACAGATACGCAGTATTTT.